A single sample gave rise to the 30 T cell receptor beta chains below, sequenced in a study of beta chain features in type 1 diabetes. Investigators reverse transcribed all isolated RNA, so they sequenced expressed TCRB transcripts. Sequencing used immunoSEQ multiplex PCR; TCRdb keeps in-frame clones, though not all of them. The sample holds under 150,000 clones, roughly 53% seen once. The sequenced material came from Tregs from blood. The receptors derive from a man between 18 and 29 years old in good health.

The chain employs TRBV7-2 and TRBJ1-6; a possible D gene is TRBD1 (5 bases). The V and J ends lost 5 bases and 0 bases respectively, with 14 bases between them. The CDR3 is 17 residues long. Germline V gene data show CDR1 as SGHTA and CDR2 as FQGNSA. The CDR3 region is CASSPIGGSSYNSPLHF. For the CDR3, the DNA is TGTGCCAGCAGCCCGATTGGGGGGAGCTCCTATAATTCACCCCTCCACTTT. Full variable domain (rest looked up from reference TRBV7-2 and TRBJ1-6): GAGVSQSPSNKVTEKGKDVELRCDPISGHTALYWYRQSLGQGLEFLIYFQGNSAPDKSGLPSDRFSAERTGGSVSTLTIQRTQQEDSAVYLCASSPIGGSSYNSPLHFGNGTRLTVT.

The chain uses TRBV6-5 and TRBJ1-1, with TRBD1 as a possible D gene (6 bases). V was shortened by 5 bases and J by 5 bases, with 15 bases between the two germline ends. Germline V gene sequence: CDR1 MNHEY, CDR2 SVGAGI. The CDR3 extends over 14 amino acids. CDR3 nucleotide sequence: TGTGCCAGCAGTCTTTACAGGGTAAGGACTGAAGCTTTCTTT. Encoded protein: CASSLYRVRTEAFF.

This clone was seen more than once but under ten times. The gene calls are TRBV6-1 and TRBJ2-7; maybe TRBD2 (5 bases). V lost 3 bases, J lost 2 bases, and 14 bases lay in between. The CDR3 is 15 residues long. The germline gives CDR1 MNHNS, CDR2 SASEGT. CDR3 sequence (DNA): TGTGCCAGCAGTGATAGCGATTTACTTACCTACGAGCAGTACTTC. Amino acid sequence: CASSDSDLLTYEQYF.

This clone was observed a handful of times. The chain combines TRBV5-6 with TRBJ1-5; TRBD1 might be the D (5 bases). From germline, CDR1 is SGHDT and CDR2 YYEEEE. Trimming took off 2 bases at V and 5 bases at J, with 11 bases between the two ends. There are 14 residues in the CDR3. This CDR3 reads CASSFAGGYQPQHF. The CDR3 region has the DNA TGTGCCAGCAGCTTCGCGGGGGGGTATCAGCCCCAGCATTTT.

This chain connects TRBV4-3 to TRBJ2-2, with D possibly matching TRBD2 (5 bases). The V end lost 4 bases, the J end lost 1 base, and 16 bases lay between the germline ends. Germline assignment: CDR1 LGHNA and CDR2 YSLEER. The CDR3 has 17 residues. DNA for the CDR3: TGCGCCAGCAGCCGCTACGAAGGTGGAGGGAACACCGGGGAGCTGTTTTTT. Translation: CASSRYEGGGNTGELFF.

The chain is built from TRBV2 and TRBJ2-7; TRBD1 matches at 8 bases. The CDR3 spans 15 residues. V dropped 5 bases and J dropped 3; count of bases not matched to a gene: 9. Germline V CDR1 and CDR2: SNHLY, FYNNEI. The CDR3 sequence: CASSRDIGQGYEQYF. The CDR3, as DNA: TGTGCCAGCAGTCGCGACATAGGACAGGGCTACGAGCAGTACTTC.

The V call is TRBV5-6, the J call TRBJ2-7; 7 bases are a match to TRBD2. The CDR3 loop spans 15 amino acids. The J segment lost 2 bases and the V segment lost 1 base, leaving 6 bases of the junction unmatched. CDR1 SGHDT and CDR2 YYEEEE come from the germline V gene. CDR3 sequence reads: CASSLFAGVAYEQYF. In DNA, the CDR3 is TGTGCCAGCAGCTTGTTTGCGGGGGTCGCCTACGAGCAGTACTTC. Full variable domain (remainder filled in from reference TRBV5-6 and TRBJ2-7): DAGVTQSPTHLIKTRGQQVTLRCSPKSGHDTVSWYQQALGQGPQFIFQYYEEEERQRGNFPDRFSGHQFPNYSSELNVNALLLGDSALYLCASSLFAGVAYEQYFGPGTRLTVT.

The rearrangement joins TRBV2 to TRBJ2-7; D not certain. V was pared by 2 bases and J by 1 base, with 3 bases between. Germline CDR1 reads SNHLY; CDR2 reads FYNNEI. CDR3 length: 12 amino acids. The chain's CDR3 is CASSEQSYEQYF. The CDR3 bases are TGTGCCAGCAGTGAACAGTCCTACGAGCAGTACTTC.

The rearrangement uses TRBV9 and TRBJ1-2, with a tentative D call TRBD1 (6 bases). V was trimmed by 2 bases and J by 2 bases, leaving 10 bases between them. Per germline, CDR1 SGDLS and CDR2 YYNGEE. The CDR3 totals 14 residues. The CDR3 sequence: CASSVRGTNYGYTF. The DNA for the CDR3 is TGTGCCAGCAGCGTCAGGGGCACGAACTATGGCTACACCTTC.

Only a few counts were recorded for this clone. V is TRBV28 and J is TRBJ2-5; possible D gene TRBD2, 5 bases. The end of the DNA fits TRBJ2-7 better, so the J call may be wrong. Germline values: CDR1 MDHEN, CDR2 SYDVKM. This CDR3 has 14 amino acids. CDR3 sequence reads: CAASRAVWENEQYF. DNA for the CDR3: TGTGCCGCCTCAAGAGCGGTGTGGGAAAACGAGCAGTACTTC.

The sample holds a few counts of this clone. This chain uses TRBV29-1 with TRBJ2-4; a weak D match, TRBD2 (5 bases). Germline lookup yields CDR1 SQVTM and CDR2 ANQGSEA. The CDR3 is made up of 13 amino acids. The V end lost 6 bases, the J end lost 3 bases, and 12 bases lay between the germline ends. CDR3 sequence (DNA): TGCAGCGTCCGAGGGATTTACAAAAACATTCAGTACTTC. Amino acid sequence: CSVRGIYKNIQYF.

This clone appeared a few times. The chain recombines TRBV29-1 with TRBJ2-7, with D possibly TRBD1 on 5 matching bases. Germline V gene lookup returns CDR1 SQVTM and CDR2 ANQGSEA. This CDR3 region has 12 residues. V was shortened by 4 bases and J by 9 bases, with 16 bases between the two germline ends. The CDR3 here is CSVASTGPLQYF. The CDR3 DNA reads as TGCAGCGTTGCGTCAACAGGCCCCCTGCAGTACTTC.

This clone was seen only a few times. The rearrangement joins TRBV7-9 to TRBJ1-2; the D gene is possibly TRBD1 (6 bases). This CDR3 spans 17 amino acids. V shed 4 bases and J shed 0 bases, with 18 bases lying between them. The germline V gene has CDR1 SEHNR and CDR2 FQNEAQ (reference sequence). The CDR3 loop is CASSSHAQGLANYGYTF. The CDR3 DNA sequence: TGTGCCAGCAGCTCCCACGCACAGGGACTAGCTAACTATGGCTACACCTTC.

V usage is TRBV6-5 and J usage is TRBJ1-2; 10 nucleotides line up with TRBD1. This CDR3 is built from 14 residues. Trimming at V came to 6 bases and at J to 8 bases, leaving 9 bases not matched to a gene. Germline V gene data show CDR1 as MNHEY and CDR2 as SVGAGI. This CDR3 reads CASRKRQGAWGYTF. The DNA for the CDR3 is TGTGCCAGCAGGAAGCGACAGGGGGCGTGGGGCTACACCTTC.

V is TRBV30 and J is TRBJ1-1, with D unresolved. The CDR3 length is 11 residues. Per germline, CDR1 GTSNPN and CDR2 SVGIG (reference sequence). V shed 0 bases and J shed 11 bases, with 10 bases lying between them. The CDR3 protein is CAWSVRSGAFF. The CDR3 coding sequence is TGTGCCTGGAGTGTACGATCGGGTGCTTTCTTT.

CDR3 region: CASREQGITEAFF. The CDR3 DNA is TGCGCCAGCAGGGAACAGGGGATCACTGAAGCTTTCTTT. The chain uses TRBV5-1 and TRBJ1-1; 7 bases line up with TRBD1. V lost 5 bases, J lost 4 bases, and 5 bases stayed unmatched. The V gene's germline CDR1 is SGHRS and CDR2 YFSETQ. The CDR3 extends over 13 amino acids.

In its sample, this clone was seen a few times. V is TRBV7-3 and J is TRBJ2-2, with 9 bases that match TRBD2. Per germline, CDR1 SGHTA and CDR2 FQGTGA. CDR3 length: 14 residues. V lost 5 bases, J lost 3 bases, and 1 base stayed unmatched. CDR3 protein: CASSLAGYTGELFF. CDR3 nucleotides: TGTGCCAGCAGCCTAGCGGGATACACCGGGGAGCTGTTTTTT.

This clone showed up just a few times. The chain uses TRBV4-3 and TRBJ2-3; 8 bases match TRBD2. The CDR3 consists of 16 residues. The V segment lost 2 bases and the J segment 5 bases; nucleotides outside the gene matches: 9. Looked up from germline, CDR1 is LGHNA and CDR2 is YSLEER. The CDR3 region has the DNA TGCGCCAGCAGCCAACTTGGAGCGGGAGTGGGAGATACGCAGTATTTT. Protein: CASSQLGAGVGDTQYF.

This clone has a handful of counts. The chain links TRBV20-1 to TRBJ2-3, with no clear D. Germline CDR1 DFQATT, CDR2 SNEGSKA (reference sequence). The CDR3 covers 10 residues. Trimming stripped 6 bases from V and 3 bases from J, with 4 bases between. The CDR3, as DNA: TGCAGTGCCGTAACAGATACGCAGTATTTT. It translates to CSAVTDTQYF.

This chain connects TRBV6-6 to TRBJ2-3; tentatively, D is TRBD2 (5 bases). V gave up 6 bases and J gave up 5 bases, with 9 bases separating them. The CDR3 spans 12 residues. Germline assignment: CDR1 MNHNY and CDR2 SVGAGI (reference sequence). CDR3 loop: CASSPEGDTQYF. The CDR3 DNA reads as TGTGCCAGCAGCCCCGAGGGAGATACGCAGTATTTT.

This clone appeared a few times. The chain employs TRBV20-1 and TRBJ2-5; D remains unclear. The CDR3 sequence is 11 residues long. Germline V gives CDR1 DFQATT, CDR2 SNEGSKA (reference sequence). V dropped 2 bases and J dropped 3 bases, with 4 bases sitting between them. As DNA, the CDR3 is TGCAGTGCTAGATTCGAAGAGACCCAGTACTTC. Translation: CSARFEETQYF.

The table lists this clone with a few counts. The rearrangement uses TRBV7-9 and TRBJ2-5; 7 bases are shared with TRBD1. The CDR3 covers 13 residues. V shed 5 bases, J shed 4 bases, and the junction held 4 bases outside the gene matches. Germline lookup yields CDR1 SEHNR and CDR2 FQNEAQ (reference sequence). The CDR3 sequence: CASSRDSRETQYF. CDR3 bases: TGTGCCAGCAGCCGGGACAGTAGAGAGACCCAGTACTTC.

The rearrangement uses TRBV2 and TRBJ2-1; 8 nucleotides agree with TRBD2. The trim removed 7 bases at V and 5 bases at J, leaving 7 bases unmatched. In germline, CDR1 is SNHLY, CDR2 FYNNEI. The length of the CDR3 is 14 residues. The CDR3 DNA reads TGTGCCAGCAAGGGCGGGAGGTCCCACAATGAGCAGTTCTTC. It encodes CASKGGRSHNEQFF.

The sample holds a few counts of this clone. The chain carries TRBV5-4 and TRBJ2-3; 9 bases agree with TRBD1. The CDR3 sequence is 17 residues long. Germline CDR1 is SGHNT and CDR2 is YYREEE (reference sequence). Trimming removed 3 bases from V and 3 bases from J; junction bases left unmatched: 11. The chain's CDR3 is CASSSRPGTGTTDTQYF. CDR3 nucleotides: TGTGCCAGCAGCTCTCGTCCCGGGACAGGGACGACAGATACGCAGTATTTT.

The chain carries TRBV7-2 and TRBJ1-2; possible D gene TRBD1, 6 bases. The V gene lost 3 bases and the J gene lost 8 bases, with 10 bases spanning the gap. Germline-derived CDR1 and CDR2 are SGHTA and FQGNSA. The CDR3 consists of 12 residues. The CDR3 here is CASSFRGKGYTF. In nucleotides, the CDR3 is TGTGCCAGCAGCTTCAGGGGAAAGGGCTACACCTTC.

In this sample, this clone turned up a few times. V and J are TRBV9 and TRBJ2-1; TRBD2 aligns across 15 bases. The V and J ends lost 4 bases and 4 bases, in that order; junction bases with no gene match: 6. From germline, CDR1 is SGDLS and CDR2 YYNGEE. The CDR3 has 17 amino acids. CDR3 DNA: TGTGCCAGCAGCCTCTACGGGACTAGCGGGGGGTACAATGAGCAGTTCTTC. Translating gives CASSLYGTSGGYNEQFF.

This chain joins TRBV6-5 and TRBJ1-5; tentative D call: TRBD1 (5 bases). V shed 6 bases and J shed 6 bases, with 18 bases lying between them. The germline V gene encodes CDR1 MNHEY and CDR2 SVGAGI. The CDR3 runs 15 residues. The DNA for the CDR3 is TGTGCCAGCAGAAATGGGAGGGGAGTAGGTCAGCCCCAGCATTTT. It codes for CASRNGRGVGQPQHF.

This clone was observed a handful of times. The chain employs TRBV7-9 and TRBJ2-1; D not certain. V was trimmed by 5 bases and J by 13 bases, leaving 9 bases between them. There are 10 residues in the CDR3. The germline gives CDR1 SEHNR, CDR2 FQNEAQ (reference sequence). The CDR3 loop reads CASSLQDQFF. The CDR3 DNA reads as TGTGCCAGCAGCCTGCAGGATCAGTTCTTC.

This CDR3 reads CASRWTGVPGELFF. DNA for the CDR3: TGTGCCAGCAGGTGGACAGGGGTGCCCGGGGAGCTGTTTTTT. This chain links TRBV7-2 with TRBJ2-2, with 9 positions matching TRBD1. Trimming took 6 bases from V and 6 from J; bases not matched to a gene: 5. The CDR3 extends over 14 amino acids. Germline loops: CDR1 SGHTA, CDR2 FQGNSA.

This chain connects TRBV10-3 to TRBJ2-2, with 8 positions matching TRBD2. This CDR3 is 16 amino acids long. Germline V lookup: CDR1 ENHRY, CDR2 SYGVKD. V shed 6 bases and J 5 bases; nucleotides not matched to a gene: 11. The CDR3 DNA reads TGTGCCATCAGCGCTGTAGCGGGGCGGGGGACCGGGGAGCTGTTTTTT. Translated, it gives CAISAVAGRGTGELFF.